The clone carrying this TCR beta chain has ten or more counts. Germline-derived CDR1 and CDR2 are SGHAT and FQNNGV. The CDR3 is 13 amino acids. Deletions cut 4 bases from V and 3 bases from J, with 9 bases between. These data belong to a study of T cells in Graves' hyperthyroidism and ophthalmopathy. Researchers took RNA transcripts and amplified the TCR beta CDR3 regions from them. With the HTBI primer set, the TCR CDR3 went through a first round of RT-PCR. TCRdb fed the multiplex PCR reads into MiXCR, producing one record per CDR3 protein. The sample has 500,000 to 800,000 distinct CDR3 sequences, 13% to 15% seen once. Patients affected by ophthalmopathy presented a Clinical Activity Score of at least 3, a NOSPECS grade of at least 4, and disease duration below 3 months.

The chain is built from TRBV11-2 and TRBJ1-2; D is uncertain. The clonotype originates from a woman between 50 and 59 years old with Graves' ophthalmopathy. The sequenced sample consisted of blood. CDR3 sequence reads: CASSSPFDYGYTF. CDR3 DNA: TGTGCCAGCAGCTCCCCCTTTGACTATGGCTACACCTTC.